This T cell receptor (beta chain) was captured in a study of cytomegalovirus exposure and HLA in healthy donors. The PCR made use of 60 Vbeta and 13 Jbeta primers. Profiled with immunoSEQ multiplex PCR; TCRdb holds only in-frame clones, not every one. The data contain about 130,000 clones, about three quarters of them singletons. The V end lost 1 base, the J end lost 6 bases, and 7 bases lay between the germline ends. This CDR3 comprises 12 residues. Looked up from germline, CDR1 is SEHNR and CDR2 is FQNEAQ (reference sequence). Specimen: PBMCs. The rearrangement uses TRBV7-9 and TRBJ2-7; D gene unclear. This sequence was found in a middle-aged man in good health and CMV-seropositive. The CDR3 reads CASSLDLFEQYF. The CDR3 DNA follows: TGTGCCAGCAGCTTAGATCTATTCGAGCAGTACTTC. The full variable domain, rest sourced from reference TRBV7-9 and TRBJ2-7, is DTGVSQNPRHKITKRGQNVTFRCDPISEHNRLYWYRQTLGQGPEFLTYFQNEAQLEKSRLLSDRFSAERPKGSFSTLEIQRTEQGDSAMYLCASSLDLFEQYFGPGTRLTVT.